The next 23 T cell receptor beta chains were all read from a single sample in a study of blood T cells in healthy people across ages. With a J-beta primer mix and a sample-barcoded 5' primer, a second PCR ran about 7 to 12 cycles. Each CDR3 protein gets one entry after TCRdb re-called the 5' RACE reads with MiXCR. The sample carries hundreds of thousands of distinct CDR3 sequences, 20% to 25% recorded once. Sequencing was done on a sample of blood. The origin of the receptors is a man in his 70s in good health.

The chain uses TRBV10-1 and TRBJ2-5; unclear D gene. CDR1 WNHNN and CDR2 SYGVQD come from the germline V gene (reference sequence). V dropped 0 bases and J dropped 5 bases, with 13 bases sitting between them. The CDR3 consists of 15 residues. The CDR3 nucleotides read TGCGCCAGCAGTGAGTCGAAAGGCGTAAGGGAGACCCAGTACTTC. Translated: CASSESKGVRETQYF.

The chain has TRBV5-1 and TRBJ2-7; D gene unclear. The germline V and J ends were trimmed by 4 bases and 5 bases, with 13 bases remaining between them. The V gene's germline CDR1 is SGHRS and CDR2 YFSETQ. The CDR3 runs 13 residues. The CDR3 protein is CASSRTLSDEQYF. The CDR3 DNA follows: TGCGCCAGCAGCCGGACGTTATCGGACGAGCAGTACTTC.

This clonotype was recorded a few times. Germline and junction disagree at one end, which may indicate a read error. V and J are TRBV20-1 and TRBJ1-4; D is undetermined. This CDR3 comprises 12 residues. Germline loops: CDR1 DFQATT, CDR2 SNEGSKA (reference sequence). CDR3 bases: TGCAGTGGGAAGAAGGGTAATGAAAAATTGTTTTTT. The encoded protein is CSGKKGNEKLFF.

The chain joins TRBV11-2 to TRBJ2-7; 12 bases agree with TRBD1. The CDR3 runs 16 residues. CDR1 is SGHAT and CDR2 is FQNNGV in the germline V gene. The junction had 8 bases not matched to a gene; V was cut back by 4 bases and J by 4 bases. The CDR3: CASSSRDRGQAYEQYF. DNA for the CDR3: TGTGCCAGCAGCTCCCGGGACAGGGGGCAGGCTTACGAGCAGTACTTC.

The V gene is TRBV18, the J gene TRBJ2-5, with D perhaps TRBD2 (6 bases). This CDR3 is 11 amino acids long. The germline V gene encodes CDR1 KGHSH and CDR2 LQKENI. Trimming removed 8 bases from V and 11 bases from J, with 15 bases in between. The CDR3: CASVGDAGQYF. The CDR3 coding sequence is TGTGCCAGCGTGGGTGATGCGGGGCAGTACTTC. The whole variable domain, remainder taken from reference TRBV18 and TRBJ2-5, is NAGVMQNPRHLVRRRGQEARLRCSPMKGHSHVYWYRQLPEEGLKFMVYLQKENIIDESGMPKERFSAEFPKEGPSILRIQQVVRGDSAAYFCASVGDAGQYFGPGTRLLVL.

This clonotype was detected once. This chain uses TRBV2 with TRBJ2-1; D is unclear. Germline V gives CDR1 SNHLY, CDR2 FYNNEI. Trimming cost V 8 bases and J 6 bases, with 8 bases left between them. This CDR3 region has 11 residues. The CDR3 DNA reads as TGTGCCAGCGGGGTTGGCAATGAGCAGTTCTTC. Protein sequence: CASGVGNEQFF.

This clonotype was seen a handful of times. The V and J genes are TRBV20-1 and TRBJ2-3, with 11 bases that match TRBD1. Trimming removed 0 bases from V and 9 bases from J; junction bases left unmatched: 11. CDR1 is DFQATT, CDR2 SNEGSKA, per germline (reference sequence). The CDR3 is made up of 16 amino acids. The CDR3 is CSARDLGQGAFVTQYF. DNA of the CDR3: TGCAGTGCTAGAGATCTAGGACAGGGGGCGTTTGTAACGCAGTATTTT.

This chain links TRBV28 with TRBJ2-5; 7 bases are a match to TRBD2. The tail of the sequence fits TRBJ2-7 better, so the J call may be wrong. This CDR3 contains 16 residues. Germline CDR1 MDHEN, CDR2 SYDVKM. CDR3 nucleotide sequence: TGTGCCAGCAGTTTAACCCTACCGGGAGGTTCGTACGAGCAGTACTTC. It encodes CASSLTLPGGSYEQYF.

In this sample, this clonotype turned up many times. V gene TRBV25-1 combines with J gene TRBJ1-3, with 9 bases matching TRBD1. The CDR3 consists of 14 residues. V lost 4 bases to trimming and J lost 7 bases; unmatched junction nucleotides: 5. Germline CDR1 and CDR2: MGHDK and SYGVNS. This CDR3 is CASSASTGGNTIYF. In nucleotides, the CDR3 is TGTGCCAGCAGTGCCTCGACAGGGGGGAACACCATATATTTT.

This clonotype was seen a few times. J is TRBJ2-4 and V is TRBV4-2; 7 bases map to TRBD2. Germline trimming cut 3 bases from V and 2 bases from J; bases unmatched to any gene: 7. CDR1 LGHNA and CDR2 YNFKEQ come from the germline V gene. CDR3 length equals 16 residues. The CDR3 DNA reads as TGTGCCAGCAGCCAGTCCTTAGCGGGTTCCAAAAACATTCAGTACTTC. Translating gives CASSQSLAGSKNIQYF.

The CDR3 reads CASSPLRTGTQPQHF. CDR3 DNA sequence: TGTGCCAGCAGTCCCCTGCGGACGGGGACGCAGCCCCAGCATTTT. The chain is built from TRBV28 and TRBJ1-5, with a tentative D call TRBD1 (5 bases). V was trimmed by 5 bases and J by 7 bases, leaving 18 bases between them. CDR1 is MDHEN and CDR2 is SYDVKM in the germline V gene. The CDR3 is made up of 15 amino acids.

The chain couples TRBV7-3 to TRBJ2-3; TRBD1 matches at 8 bases. The CDR3 is 17 amino acids. V dropped 0 bases and J dropped 5; count of bases not matched to a gene: 10. In germline, CDR1 is SGHTA, CDR2 FQGTGA. The CDR3 DNA follows: TGTGCCAGCAGCTTAACTGGCAGGGGGCAAGGGGAAGATACGCAGTATTTT. It translates to CASSLTGRGQGEDTQYF.

This clonotype has a handful of counts. The CDR3 protein is CASSLTLLGADTQYF. CDR3 bases: TGTGCCAGCAGCTTAACCCTTCTGGGCGCAGATACGCAGTATTTT. This chain joins TRBV7-3 and TRBJ2-3; D is ambiguous. V shed 0 bases and J shed 4 bases, with 11 bases lying between them. Germline assignment: CDR1 SGHTA and CDR2 FQGTGA. This CDR3 has 15 residues.

This clonotype has a count of ten or more. The V gene is TRBV2, the J gene TRBJ2-1, with 7 bases that match TRBD1. From germline, CDR1 is SNHLY and CDR2 FYNNEI. CDR3 size: 14 residues. V trimming: 4 bases; J trimming: 5 bases; junction bases outside the gene matches: 5. The CDR3 DNA sequence: TGTGCCAGCAGTGTACAGACAGGGAACAATGAGCAGTTCTTC. Its translation is CASSVQTGNNEQFF.

This clonotype was seen only a few times. The chain combines TRBV20-1 with TRBJ1-1; D perhaps matches TRBD1 (5 bases). V dropped 0 bases and J dropped 0 bases, with 14 bases sitting between them. The length of the CDR3 is 16 residues. CDR1 and CDR2 from the germline V gene are DFQATT and SNEGSKA (reference sequence). CDR3 sequence reads: CSARDGRQTMNTEAFF. Written as DNA, the CDR3 is TGCAGTGCTAGAGATGGAAGACAGACTATGAACACTGAAGCTTTCTTT.

Regarding this clonotype: It may be a read error: a sequence one base away is much more abundant. The chain combines TRBV5-1 with TRBJ2-3; TRBD1 matches 7 bases. V gave up 2 bases and J gave up 3 bases; unmatched junction bases: 3. This CDR3 comprises 14 residues. Germline values: CDR1 SGHRS, CDR2 YFSETQ. The CDR3, as DNA: TGCGCCAGCAGCTTTGGACAGGAAACAGATACGCAGTATTTT. The encoded protein is CASSFGQETDTQYF.

This clonotype was seen more than once but under ten times. The CDR3 bases are TGCGCCAGCAGCCAAGAAATCGGGCAGACGTCCTATAATTCACCCCTCCACTTT. Its translation is CASSQEIGQTSYNSPLHF. This chain joins TRBV4-3 and TRBJ1-6; no clear D gene. Germline lookup yields CDR1 LGHNA and CDR2 YSLEER. Trimming took 0 bases from V and 1 from J, leaving 13 bases between them. The CDR3 length is 18 residues.

A few counts support this clonotype. This rearrangement joins TRBV7-3 to TRBJ2-3; D not certain. This CDR3 region has 13 residues. Trimming cost V 0 bases and J 5 bases, with 6 bases left between them. The germline gives CDR1 SGHTA, CDR2 FQGTGA. The CDR3 DNA follows: TGTGCCAGCAGCTTAACTTGGGAAGATACGCAGTATTTT. It encodes CASSLTWEDTQYF.

The gene calls are TRBV11-2 and TRBJ2-5; D is possibly TRBD2 (5 bases). The J call may not be correct, given that the DNA end is closer to TRBJ2-7. CDR1 is SGHAT and CDR2 is FQNNGV in the germline V gene. The CDR3 sequence is 13 residues long. The CDR3 sequence is CASSLDPGYEQYF. The CDR3 DNA sequence: TGTGCCAGCAGCTTAGATCCGGGGTACGAGCAGTACTTC.

This clonotype was observed a few times. This rearrangement joins TRBV7-2 to TRBJ1-5; D perhaps matches TRBD1 (6 bases). The V gene lost 1 base and the J gene lost 5 bases, with 9 bases spanning the gap. This CDR3 is built from 14 residues. Germline CDR1 and CDR2: SGHTA and FQGNSA. Here the CDR3 DNA reads TGTGCCAGCAGCTTAGTGGCAGGGGATCAGCCCCAGCATTTT. It encodes CASSLVAGDQPQHF. Combining the CDR3 with reference TRBV7-2 and TRBJ1-5 gives the whole variable domain GAGVSQSPSNKVTEKGKDVELRCDPISGHTALYWYRQSLGQGLEFLIYFQGNSAPDKSGLPSDRFSAERTGGSVSTLTIQRTQQEDSAVYLCASSLVAGDQPQHFGDGTRLSIL.

This clonotype was seen just once. V usage is TRBV20-1 and J usage is TRBJ2-6; 11 bases map to TRBD2. The CDR3 is 18 residues long. The junction had 8 bases not matched to a gene; V was cut back by 3 bases and J by 1 base. Germline V CDR1 and CDR2: DFQATT, SNEGSKA (reference sequence). The DNA for the CDR3 is TGCAGTGCTAGGGCCCTGGGACTAGCGGATTCTGGGGCCAACGTCCTGACTTTC. This gives the protein CSARALGLADSGANVLTF.

This clonotype was found once. The V call is TRBV6-5, the J call TRBJ1-5, with 11 positions matching TRBD1. V gave up 2 bases and J gave up 7 bases; unmatched junction bases: 10. The CDR3 length is 17 residues. From germline, CDR1 is MNHEY and CDR2 SVGAGI. CDR3 amino acids: CASSYLSGQGAGQPQHF. The DNA for the CDR3 is TGTGCCAGCAGTTACCTGAGCGGACAGGGGGCCGGGCAGCCCCAGCATTTT.

This clonotype was observed a few times. J is TRBJ1-5 and V is TRBV27; the D is unclear. Trimming stripped 6 bases from V and 2 bases from J, with 8 bases between. Germline loops: CDR1 MNHEY, CDR2 SMNVEV (reference sequence). This CDR3 contains 13 residues. The CDR3 nucleotides read TGTGCCAGCAGCCCCGTCCGCAATCAGCCCCAGCATTTT. Amino acid sequence: CASSPVRNQPQHF.